This TCR beta chain was observed in a study of cytomegalovirus exposure and HLA in healthy donors. Study-level background: A later analysis reported the same platform for the roughly 120 validation repertoires and the roughly 630 first-cohort repertoires. Study observations and caveats: It was confirmed in vitro that a few of the CMV-associated chains were specific for CMV antigens. Researchers catalogued approximately 170 TCR beta chains as cytomegalovirus-associated.

Here immunoSEQ multiplex PCR was the method, and the copy in TCRdb shows in-frame clones only, minus some. The sample holds 35,000 to 50,000 clones, roughly 92% seen once. The approximately 130-subject validation cohort, separate from the approximately 670-subject first cohort, included the donors. Remarks on this clone: Its antigen remains unknown.

The V and J ends lost 0 bases and 7 bases respectively, with 20 bases between them. CDR1 and CDR2 (germline): SGHTS, YDEGEE. This CDR3 comprises 17 residues. The TCR originated in a man in his late teens or twenties in good health and CMV-seronegative. V is TRBV5-8 and J is TRBJ2-1, with D possibly being TRBD1 (6 bases). Input material: PBMCs. The CDR3 sequence is CASSLDPGARWRNEQFF. CDR3 DNA: TGTGCCAGCAGCTTGGACCCAGGGGCGCGGTGGAGGAATGAGCAGTTCTTC.